This T cell receptor beta chain comes out of a study of blood T cell repertoires in COVID-19. Study-level background: COVID-19 samples, acute and convalescent, were from the United States, Italy and Spain. T cells, B-cell-depleted T cells, or PBMCs provided the cDNA or gDNA that served as material.

The assay was immunoSEQ multiplex PCR, and TCRdb's table has in-frame clones only and misses some. The table shows roughly 58,000 clones, with 70% to 80% occurring only once. This TCR derives from a man aged 45-65 years with active or convalescent COVID-19. The source material was peripheral blood.

The CDR3 bases are TGTGCCAGTAGCGACTTACAGGACGGCGGTCGGGGCTACACCTTC. Translated: CASSDLQDGGRGYTF. J is TRBJ1-2 and V is TRBV19, with a tentative D call TRBD1 (5 bases). The CDR3 is made up of 15 amino acids. V lost 6 bases to trimming and J lost 8 bases, with 22 bases between them. From germline, CDR1 is LNHDA and CDR2 SQIVND (reference sequence).